A single sample is the source of the 4 T cell receptor beta chains below, sequenced in a study of shared T cell receptors in the human thymus. Sequencing used immunoSEQ multiplex PCR; TCRdb keeps in-frame clones, though not all of them. This table holds around 68,000 clones, 90% to 95% found once. The sample taken for sequencing was thymocytes. Receptors originate from a human donor.

This clone has only a few counts. V and J are TRBV4-1 and TRBJ1-5; D is uncertain. The V gene lost 0 bases and the J gene lost 4 bases, with 10 bases spanning the gap. Germline V gene data show CDR1 as MGHRA and CDR2 as YSYEKL. This CDR3 has 15 amino acids. The CDR3 DNA follows: TGCGCCAGCAGCCAAGACCGTTGGGGTAATCAGCCCCAGCATTTT. This sequence encodes CASSQDRWGNQPQHF.

The chain couples TRBV14 to TRBJ2-1, with D perhaps matching TRBD1 (6 bases). The CDR3 runs to 15 residues. The V gene lost 6 bases and the J gene lost 5 bases, with 17 bases spanning the gap. From germline, CDR1 is SGHDN and CDR2 FVKESK. CDR3 sequence: CASSLDRHHNNEQFF. CDR3 coding DNA: TGTGCCAGCAGTCTAGACAGGCACCACAACAATGAGCAGTTCTTC.

The rearrangement joins TRBV28 to TRBJ1-4; 7 positions agree with TRBD1. The germline CDR1 and CDR2 sequences are MDHEN and SYDVKM. Losses at the gene ends were 6 bases for V and 3 bases for J; bases not matched to a gene: 10. This CDR3 comprises 16 residues. The CDR3 nucleotides read TGTGCCAGCAGCCACCAGACAGGGATTCCTAATGAAAAACTGTTTTTT. It codes for CASSHQTGIPNEKLFF. Full variable domain (rest looked up from reference TRBV28 and TRBJ1-4): DVKVTQSSRYLVKRTGEKVFLECVQDMDHENMFWYRQDPGLGLRLIYFSYDVKMKEKGDIPEGYSVSREKKERFSLILESASTNQTSMYLCASSHQTGIPNEKLFFGSGTQLSVL.

This chain connects TRBV4-3 to TRBJ2-6; possible D gene TRBD2, 5 bases. This CDR3 contains 20 residues. From germline, CDR1 is LGHNA and CDR2 YSLEER. Deletions cut 0 bases from V and 2 bases from J, with 20 bases between. The DNA for the CDR3 is TGCGCCAGCAGCCAAGATAAGCGGCGTCACCGCTCCCCTGGGGCCAACGTCCTGACTTTC. Its translation is CASSQDKRRHRSPGANVLTF.